The rows below give T cell receptor beta chains drawn from one sample of a study of breast tumors, draining lymph nodes, adjacent tissues. MiXCR, run by TCRdb on the multiplex PCR reads, gives a single entry per CDR3 protein. This table holds some 120,000 distinct CDR3 sequences, just under 20% found once. Input material: axillary lymph node tissue. The origin of the receptors is a female donor with breast cancer. Some clones in this sample may be carry-over from other donors' samples. CDR3s include the opening cysteine and the closing phenylalanine or tryptophan. A D gene is named only where the DNA matches it firmly. For some rows the clone size is stated as once, few or many, or as a class when expanded; others skip it.

v_call	clone_size	j_call	d_call	cdr3_nt	cdr3_aa
TRBV27	-	TRBJ2-1	-	TGTGCCAGCAGTTCACCGCGGGGTAGAAGTATCTACAATGAGCAGTTCTTC	CASSSPRGRSIYNEQFF
TRBV19	many	TRBJ2-2	-	TGTGCCAGTAGTTTTGGACATACGAACACCGGGGAGCTGTTTTTT	CASSFGHTNTGELFF
TRBV7-6	many	TRBJ2-7	-	TGTGCCAGCAGCTTATCCCCGGGAGATACCTACGAGCAGTACTTC	CASSLSPGDTYEQYF
TRBV10-3	many	TRBJ1-2	-	TGTGCCATCAGTGATCGCGGCTATGGCTACACCTTC	CAISDRGYGYTF
TRBV19	few	TRBJ1-5	-	TGTGCCAGTAGTATAGCATCGGGCTCGGGGGGCAATCAGCCCCAGCATTTT	CASSIASGSGGNQPQHF
TRBV5-1	many	TRBJ2-1	-	TGCGCCAGCAGCTTGGAAGGGGAGTACAATGAGCAGTTCTTC	CASSLEGEYNEQFF
TRBV2	many	TRBJ2-3	-	TGTGCCAGCACGTATCGAGCTAAACAGACAGATACGCAGTATTTT	CASTYRAKQTDTQYF
TRBV19	many	TRBJ2-2	-	TGTGCCAGTAGTATGCCCGGGACAAACACCGGGGAGCTGTTTTTT	CASSMPGTNTGELFF
TRBV20-1	many	TRBJ2-7	TRBD2	TGCAGTGCAACCGGGACTAGCGGGAGTTACGAGCAGTACTTC	CSATGTSGSYEQYF
TRBV20-1	-	TRBJ2-3	-	TGCAGTGCTAGTCAGTTCCTTAGCACAGATACGCAGTATTTT	CSASQFLSTDTQYF
TRBV20-1	many	TRBJ2-3	TRBD2	TGCAGTGCTAGAGATCCTAGCGGGACAGGCACAGATACGCAGTATTTT	CSARDPSGTGTDTQYF
TRBV7-3	many	TRBJ2-3	TRBD1	TGTGCCAGCAGCTTAAGCCCCGGGACAGGGACAGATACGCAGTATTTT	CASSLSPGTGTDTQYF
TRBV28	many	TRBJ2-5	-	TGTGCCAGCAGTCAAGACCTTCGGGAGACCCAGTACTTC	CASSQDLRETQYF
TRBV30	-	TRBJ2-1	TRBD1	TGTGCCTGGAGTGCACCGAGACAGGGGATAAATGAGCAGTTCTTC	CAWSAPRQGINEQFF
TRBV18	once	TRBJ1-2	TRBD1	TGTGCCAGCTTACCGAGCGACAGGGGGTGGGAACATCATGGCTACACCTTC	CASLPSDRGWEHHGYTF
TRBV28	-	TRBJ2-3	TRBD2	TGTGCCAGCAGTTCTGGACGGCGCGGGAGCGTGGATACGCAGTATTTT	CASSSGRRGSVDTQYF
TRBV20-1	many	TRBJ1-4	-	TGCAGTGCTAGGGCTCAGAGAAATGAAAAACTGTTTTTT	CSARAQRNEKLFF
TRBV5-1	-	TRBJ1-1	-	TGCGCCAGCAGCCGGACAATGAACACTGGAGCTTTCTTT	CASSRTMNTGAFF
TRBV24-1	many	TRBJ2-5	TRBD1	TGTGCCACCAGCTCCCACAGGGGAACAGAGACCCAGTACTTC	CATSSHRGTETQYF
TRBV3-1	-	TRBJ2-2	-	TGTGCCAGCAGCCGCCGACAGGACGGGGAGCTGTCTTTT	CASSRRQDGELSF
TRBV6-5	many	TRBJ2-7	TRBD2	TGTGCCAGCAGTTACGGACCTACTAGCGGGAGGATCTACGAGCAGTACTTC	CASSYGPTSGRIYEQYF
TRBV19	few	TRBJ1-4	TRBD1	TGTGCCAGTAGTTCCGGTGGGACAGGGGGCGCCGGGGAAAAACTGTTTTTT	CASSSGGTGGAGEKLFF
TRBV6-5	many	TRBJ1-2	-	TGTGCCAGCAGTTACTCTTCGTTCGGACATGATGGCTACACCTTC	CASSYSSFGHDGYTF
TRBV5-5	many	TRBJ1-2	-	TGTGCCAGCAGCTTGGCCGGCGGCTCCAACTATGGCTACACCTTC	CASSLAGGSNYGYTF
TRBV20-1	-	TRBJ2-5	TRBD1	TGCAGTGCTGGAGATTGGAAGCTGTGGGCAGGGGGCGGTTATTACGGAGAGACCCAGTACTTC	CSAGDWKLWAGGGYYGETQYF
TRBV5-6	-	TRBJ2-5	TRBD1	TGTGCCAGCAGCCTCCCGGACAGGCAAGAGACCCAGTACTTC	CASSLPDRQETQYF
TRBV6-1	many	TRBJ1-3	-	TGTGCCAGCATTCGGGACACTGGAAACACCATATATTTT	CASIRDTGNTIYF
TRBV20-1	many	TRBJ1-5	TRBD1	TGCAGTGCTAAGGACAGGAATGATCAGCCCCAGCATTTT	CSAKDRNDQPQHF
TRBV27	-	TRBJ2-3	TRBD1	TGTGCCAGCAGGAGGGGGACAGGGCTAATAGATACGCAGTATTTT	CASRRGTGLIDTQYF
TRBV29-1	many	TRBJ1-3	-	TGCAGCGTTGAATTCAGGAGCTCTGGAAACACCATATATTTT	CSVEFRSSGNTIYF
TRBV28	many	TRBJ1-5	TRBD1	TGTGCCAGCAGTTTTACAGGGGTCGGACCCCAGCATTTT	CASSFTGVGPQHF
TRBV30	few	TRBJ2-3	-	TGTGCCTGGAGTATTTCTTCAGATACGCAGTATTTT	CAWSISSDTQYF
TRBV7-9	many	TRBJ2-3	-	TGTGCCAGCAGCTTATCTGGAGGGGCAGATACGCAGTATTTT	CASSLSGGADTQYF
TRBV28	-	TRBJ2-7	-	TGTGCCAGCAGTTCAGTGGGCATATACGAGCAGTACTTC	CASSSVGIYEQYF
TRBV4-2	many	TRBJ2-3	TRBD2	TGTGCCAGCAGCCAAGGGACTAGCGGGGGGGTCACAGATACGCAGTATTTT	CASSQGTSGGVTDTQYF
TRBV7-2	many	TRBJ1-2	-	TGTGCCAGCAGCTTAGGGGGCATAGACTATGGCTACACCTTC	CASSLGGIDYGYTF
TRBV6-6	few	TRBJ2-5	-	TGTGCCAGCAGTTACTCGGATGAGACCCAGTACTTC	CASSYSDETQYF
TRBV20-1	many	TRBJ2-7	-	TGCAGTATAGACGTGGGCGAGGGCCGACTCTACGAGCAGTACTTC	CSIDVGEGRLYEQYF
TRBV25-1	few	TRBJ1-5	-	TGTGCCAGCAGTGAGGCAGGGATACAGCCCCAGCATTTT	CASSEAGIQPQHF
TRBV10-3	many	TRBJ1-5	TRBD1	TGTGCCATCAGTGTGCCCCGGGACAGGGGAAGGAGGGGGAATCAGCCCCAGCATTTT	CAISVPRDRGRRGNQPQHF
TRBV19	many	TRBJ2-1	TRBD2	TGTGCCAGTAGTTTCGGCGGGAGTAGGTACAATGAGCAGTTCTTC	CASSFGGSRYNEQFF
TRBV30	many	TRBJ2-1	-	TGTGCCTGGAGTTTGGGACTCACCAATGAGCAGTTCTTC	CAWSLGLTNEQFF
TRBV7-6	many	TRBJ1-4	-	TGTGCCAGCAGCTTAGTGGCACGGTATTTTGCAACTAATGAAAAACTGTTTTTT	CASSLVARYFATNEKLFF
TRBV11-2	many	TRBJ2-1	TRBD1	TGTGCCAGCAGCTTAGTGGGACAGGGTAGGAATGAGCAGTTCTTC	CASSLVGQGRNEQFF
TRBV5-6	-	TRBJ2-5	-	TGTGCCAGCAGCCTCGAGCGGGTACAAGAGACCCAGTACTTC	CASSLERVQETQYF
TRBV12-3/TRBV12-4	few	TRBJ1-4	TRBD1	TGTGCCAGCAGCATACAGGGGGCGCAGGGTAATGAAAAACTGTTTTTT	CASSIQGAQGNEKLFF